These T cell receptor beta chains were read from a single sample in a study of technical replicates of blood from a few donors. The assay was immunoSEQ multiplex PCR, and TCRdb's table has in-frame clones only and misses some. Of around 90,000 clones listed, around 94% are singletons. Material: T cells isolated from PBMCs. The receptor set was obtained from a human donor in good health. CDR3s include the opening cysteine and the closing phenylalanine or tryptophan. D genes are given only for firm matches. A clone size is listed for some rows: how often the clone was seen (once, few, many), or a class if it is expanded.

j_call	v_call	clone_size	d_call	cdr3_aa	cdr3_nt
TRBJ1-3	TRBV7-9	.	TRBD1	CASSQPGQVYSGNTIYF	TGTGCCAGCAGCCAACCGGGACAGGTTTACTCTGGAAACACCATATATTTT
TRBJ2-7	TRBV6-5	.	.	CASNYSSEQYF	TGTGCCAGCAATTACTCCTCCGAGCAGTACTTC
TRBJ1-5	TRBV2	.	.	CASSESPYSNQPQHF	TGTGCCAGCAGTGAAAGCCCCTATAGCAATCAGCCCCAGCATTTT
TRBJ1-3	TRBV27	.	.	CASSFGRGGNTIYF	TGTGCCAGCAGTTTTGGCAGAGGTGGAAACACCATATATTTT
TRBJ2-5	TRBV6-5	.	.	CASWVSGWQETQYF	TGTGCCAGCTGGGTCTCAGGGTGGCAAGAGACCCAGTACTTC
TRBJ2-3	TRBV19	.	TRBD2	CASSTTSGRASDTQYF	TGTGCCAGTAGCACTACTAGCGGGAGGGCCTCAGATACGCAGTATTTT
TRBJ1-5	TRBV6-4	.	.	CASSVDEDQPQHF	TGTGCCAGCAGTGTAGATGAAGATCAGCCCCAGCATTTT
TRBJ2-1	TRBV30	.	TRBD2	CAWSLGTVAGVNEQFF	TGTGCCTGGAGTTTAGGCACCGTAGCGGGAGTAAATGAGCAGTTCTTC
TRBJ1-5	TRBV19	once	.	CASSIEGAGNQPQHF	TGTGCCAGTAGTATAGAGGGGGCTGGCAATCAGCCCCAGCATTTT
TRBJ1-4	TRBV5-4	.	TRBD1	CASRQGGSANEKLFF	TGTGCCAGTCGCCAGGGGGGCAGTGCTAATGAAAAACTGTTTTTT
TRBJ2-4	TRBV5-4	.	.	CASSPGQGIAKNIQYF	TGTGCCAGCAGCCCTGGTCAGGGGATAGCCAAAAACATTCAGTACTTC
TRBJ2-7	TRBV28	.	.	CASREGAVDEQYF	TGTGCCAGCAGGGAGGGGGCGGTAGACGAGCAGTACTTC
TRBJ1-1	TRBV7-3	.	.	CASSLTGGLTEAFF	TGTGCCAGCAGCTTAACAGGGGGTCTGACTGAAGCTTTCTTT
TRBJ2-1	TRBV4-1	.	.	CASSRGSLGNEQFF	TGCGCCAGCAGCCGAGGGAGTTTAGGGAATGAGCAGTTCTTC
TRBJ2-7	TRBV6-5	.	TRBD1	CASTKDRVGYEQYF	TGTGCCAGCACCAAGGACAGGGTTGGCTACGAGCAGTACTTC
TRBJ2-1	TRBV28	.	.	CASSSRGAYNEQFF	TGTGCCAGCAGTTCACGGGGAGCCTACAATGAGCAGTTCTTC
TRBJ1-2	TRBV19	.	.	CASSIGGPDYGYTF	TGTGCCAGTAGTATCGGGGGGCCCGACTATGGCTACACCTTC
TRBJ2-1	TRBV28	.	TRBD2	CASSLTSGASYNEQFF	TGTGCCAGCAGTCTTACTAGCGGAGCCTCCTACAATGAGCAGTTCTTC
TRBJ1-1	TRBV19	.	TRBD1	CASSGHRDRLTEAFF	TGTGCCAGTAGTGGACACCGGGACAGGCTCACTGAAGCTTTCTTT
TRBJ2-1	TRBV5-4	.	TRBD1	CASSLTGAYNEQFF	TGTGCCAGCAGTTTAACAGGGGCGTACAATGAGCAGTTCTTC
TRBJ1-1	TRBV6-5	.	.	CASSSVSNTEAFF	TGTGCCAGCAGTTCCGTCTCGAACACTGAAGCTTTCTTT
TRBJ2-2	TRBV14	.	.	CASSQVPSAGELFF	TGTGCCAGCAGCCAAGTCCCCTCCGCCGGGGAGCTGTTTTTT
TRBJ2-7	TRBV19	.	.	CASSGLGSYEQYF	TGTGCCAGTAGTGGACTCGGCTCCTACGAGCAGTACTTC
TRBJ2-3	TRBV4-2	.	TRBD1	CASSQNTGGSTDTQYF	TGTGCCAGCAGCCAAAACACAGGGGGGAGCACAGATACGCAGTATTTT
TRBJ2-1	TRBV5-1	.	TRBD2	CASSLAPVGGGRAVDEQFF	TGCGCCAGCAGCTTGGCCCCTGTAGGCGGCGGGAGGGCCGTGGATGAGCAGTTCTTC
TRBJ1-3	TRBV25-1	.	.	CASSGAGKSGNTIYF	TGTGCCAGCAGTGGAGCAGGGAAGTCTGGAAACACCATATATTTT
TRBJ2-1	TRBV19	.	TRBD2	CASRLGGSSYNEQFF	TGTGCCAGTAGGCTGGGCGGGAGCTCCTACAATGAGCAGTTCTTC
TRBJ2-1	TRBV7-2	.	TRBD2	CASSLNPGTSGGNEQFF	TGTGCCAGCAGCTTAAATCCCGGGACTAGCGGGGGCAATGAGCAGTTCTTC
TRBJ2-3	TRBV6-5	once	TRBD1	CASSTLDRDTDTQYF	TGTGCCAGCAGTACCCTCGACAGGGACACAGATACGCAGTATTTT
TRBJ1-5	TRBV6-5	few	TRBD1	CASQTGVGQPQHF	TGTGCCAGCCAAACAGGGGTGGGACAGCCCCAGCATTTT
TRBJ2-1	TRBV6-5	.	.	CASSYIGTGEQFF	TGTGCCAGCAGTTACATTGGTACGGGTGAGCAGTTCTTC
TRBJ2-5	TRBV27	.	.	CASSLMGADQETQYF	TGTGCCAGCAGTTTAATGGGCGCAGATCAAGAGACCCAGTACTTC
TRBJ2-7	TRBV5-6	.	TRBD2	CASSFAGGRYEQYF	TGTGCCAGCAGCTTCGCGGGAGGGCGTTACGAGCAGTACTTC
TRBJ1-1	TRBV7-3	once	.	CASSLEGKGNTEAFF	TGTGCCAGCAGCTTAGAGGGCAAGGGGAACACTGAAGCTTTCTTT
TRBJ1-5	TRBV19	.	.	CASSISVGINQPQHF	TGTGCCAGTAGTATTAGCGTCGGGATTAATCAGCCCCAGCATTTT
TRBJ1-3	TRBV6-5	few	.	CASSYLMGADTIYF	TGTGCCAGCAGTTACCTCATGGGGGCTGACACCATATATTTT
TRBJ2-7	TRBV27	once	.	CASSFGQSYEQYF	TGTGCCAGCAGTTTTGGACAGAGCTACGAGCAGTACTTC
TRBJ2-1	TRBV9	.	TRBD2	CASSKAGDLGEQFF	TGTGCCAGCAGTAAAGCGGGAGATTTGGGTGAGCAGTTCTTC
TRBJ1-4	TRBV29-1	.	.	CSVRQDGTNEKLFF	TGCAGCGTTCGGCAGGATGGAACTAATGAAAAACTGTTTTTT
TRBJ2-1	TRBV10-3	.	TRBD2	CAISESGRAKGYNEQFF	TGTGCCATCAGTGAAAGCGGGAGGGCCAAGGGCTACAATGAGCAGTTCTTC
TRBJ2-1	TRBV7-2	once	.	CASSLAGGYNEQFF	TGTGCCAGCAGCTTAGCGGGAGGATACAATGAGCAGTTCTTC
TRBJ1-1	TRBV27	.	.	CASSFFGLNTEAFF	TGTGCCAGCAGTTTTTTCGGGTTGAACACTGAAGCTTTCTTT
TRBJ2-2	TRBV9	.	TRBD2	CASSPRSILAGGAGELFF	TGTGCCAGCAGCCCGCGATCGATACTAGCGGGAGGAGCCGGGGAGCTGTTTTTT
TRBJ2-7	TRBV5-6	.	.	CASTDIADYSYEQYF	TGTGCCAGCACCGATATAGCGGATTACTCCTACGAGCAGTACTTC
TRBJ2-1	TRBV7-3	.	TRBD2	CASSLTSGDLTEQFF	TGTGCCAGCAGCTTAACTAGCGGGGACCTGACTGAGCAGTTCTTC
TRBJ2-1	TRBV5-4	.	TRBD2	CASSPTSGSFNEQFF	TGTGCCAGCAGCCCAACTAGCGGGAGCTTCAATGAGCAGTTCTTC
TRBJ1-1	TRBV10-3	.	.	CAISESTGGYSTEAFF	TGTGCCATCAGTGAGTCGACGGGAGGGTATAGCACTGAAGCTTTCTTT
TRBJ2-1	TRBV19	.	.	CASNQDNAYNEQFF	TGTGCCAGTAATCAGGACAATGCCTACAATGAGCAGTTCTTC
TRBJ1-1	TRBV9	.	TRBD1	CASGTGGSTEAFF	TGTGCCAGCGGGACAGGGGGGTCGACTGAAGCTTTCTTT
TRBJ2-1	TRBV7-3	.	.	CASTLQGSPNNEQFF	TGTGCCAGCACCCTTCAAGGGAGCCCTAACAATGAGCAGTTCTTC
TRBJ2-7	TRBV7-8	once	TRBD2	CASSLGGAGAPQYF	TGTGCCAGCAGCTTAGGAGGAGCGGGAGCCCCGCAGTACTTC
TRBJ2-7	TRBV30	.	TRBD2	CAWRLAGFTWQYF	TGTGCCTGGAGACTAGCGGGTTTTACTTGGCAGTACTTC
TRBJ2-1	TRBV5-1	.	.	CASSVLAESSYNEQFF	TGCGCCAGCAGCGTGTTAGCGGAAAGCTCCTACAATGAGCAGTTCTTC
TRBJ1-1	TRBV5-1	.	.	CASSLEGAGTEAFF	TGCGCCAGCAGCTTGGAAGGGGCGGGAACTGAAGCTTTCTTT